Reported below is one TCR beta chain. Antigen: not known. Clones were read by immunoSEQ multiplex PCR, and TCRdb kept only the in-frame ones, dropping some. The sample records roughly 120,000 clones, roughly 84% being singletons. This specimen comes from a study of T cell responses to AZD1222 COVID-19 vaccine. Findings and caveats of the study: Only a handful of AZD1222 recipients, roughly six in all, had baseline seropositivity. Donors were chiefly white British, with a greater number of females, and clonal diversity was perhaps underestimated. The CD4 TCRs associated with vaccination extended across spike and predominated at 160-218 and 743-854.

The receptor was isolated from an adult in good health. This sample comprised peripheral blood, obtained on day 0 of AZD1222 vaccination.

The CDR3 region is CASSFDTPYSNQPQHF. Written as DNA, the CDR3 is TGTGCCAGCAGCTTCGACACCCCATATAGCAATCAGCCCCAGCATTTT. The J gene is TRBJ1-5, the V gene TRBV5-5; D gene ambiguous. CDR1 is SGHKS and CDR2 is YYEKEE in the germline V gene (reference sequence). V lost 2 bases, J lost 0 bases, and 12 bases lay in between. This CDR3 is 16 amino acids long. The variable domain in full, completed from reference TRBV5-5 and TRBJ1-5, reads DAGVTQSPTHLIKTRGQQVTLRCSPISGHKSVSWYQQVLGQGPQFIFQYYEKEERGRGNFPDRFSARQFPNYSSELNVNALLLGDSALYLCASSFDTPYSNQPQHFGDGTRLSIL.